The source of this T cell receptor (beta chain) is a study of CD8 T cells in Susac syndrome. The multiple sclerosis control group consisted of treatment-naive patients whose relapsing-remitting disease, which was either stable or active, fulfilled revised McDonald criteria. An amount of RNA that ranged from 0.5 to 1 ug was reverse transcribed with random hexamers. Via MiXCR, TCRdb re-called the immunoSEQ multiplex PCR reads, giving one row per CDR3 protein. This sample has some 110,000 distinct CDR3 sequences, with just over 90% found just once. Sequenced: CD8+ T cells from PBMCs. This TCR derives from a human donor with multiple sclerosis.

CDR3 sequence reads: CASSRGARTEAFF. The DNA for the CDR3 is TGTGCCAGCAGTCGGGGGGCTCGTACTGAAGCTTTCTTT. The chain combines TRBV13 with TRBJ1-1; TRBD1 might be the D (6 bases). Trimming removed 6 bases from V and 5 bases from J, with 13 bases in between. The CDR3 is 13 residues long. The germline gives CDR1 PRHDT, CDR2 FYEKMQ (reference sequence).